The sequence of this TCR beta chain was determined in a study of blood T cell repertoires in COVID-19 (dated by TCRdb to 2020 to 2022). Turning to the overall study: Samples from collaborators originated in the United States, Italy and Spain and spanned both the acute and convalescent phases of COVID-19. The prospective study material was composed of cDNA or gDNA derived from T cells, B-cell-depleted T cells, or PBMCs. The dataset comprised deeply sampled blood TCRbeta repertoires from subjects exposed to, actively infected with, or recovered from COVID-19. The repertoires were released in a freely available public database meant as a resource for research on the immune response to SARS-CoV-2. The samples were drawn from the first 160 participants of the ongoing ImmuneRACE study and from 1,254 subjects provided by 6 global collaborators. A de-identified subject ID, COVID-19 status, age in years and sex were almost always included in the sample metadata. Where available, HLA class I and class II types were taken from metadata supplied by the sample provider and were not determined by assay-based typing.

TCRbeta CDR3 regions were amplified from genomic DNA using the immunoSEQ Assay, a bias-controlled multiplex PCR. The paper's processing steps were these. Within the assay, amplification of reference gene primers was used to estimate how many nucleated cells each sample contained. To quantify the absolute abundance of each unique TCRbeta CDR3 rearrangement, sequence reads were collapsed and filtered. Productive Simpson clonality was computed per sample as the square root of Simpson's diversity index over productive rearrangements. In its TCRdb copy, this immuneACCESS table keeps in-frame sequences only and misses some clones. Where compared with another copy, unresolved V genes explain less than half of these, and the others have no known cause. The V and J calls and clone size come from that table; D and trimming were worked out from the DNA. For this sample the table gives 200,000 to 250,000 clones, of which around nine tenths were detected only once. Of the sample, roughly 0.8% falls within the top ten clones.

One collaborating source in Seattle enrolled patients while the patients were actively infected and followed the patients over time throughout the course of disease. The collaborating institutions used their own protocols to collect whole blood in K2EDTA tubes. Collaborator samples were shipped for TCRbeta analysis as frozen whole blood, isolated PBMCs, or DNA extracted from either sample type. What the research found in general, with its limitations: The amount of clinical and demographic metadata varied by source and participant and was provided uncurated.

This clone has only one observation. No antigen is known for it. No much larger clone is present one base from it, and per-base qualities are unavailable. This clonotype originated in a man aged 30 to 39 with COVID-19, enrolled during active disease. Sequenced: peripheral blood.

The CDR3 corresponds to CAWSGPSRGISPLHF. The DNA sequence is given as TGTGCCTGGAGTGGACCCTCAAGGGGGATTTCACCCCTCCACTTT. The chain links TRBV30 with TRBJ1-6; a weak D assignment points to TRBD1 (6 bases agree). According to the germline V gene (reference sequence), CDR1 reads GTSNPN and CDR2 reads SVGIG. The CDR3 runs 15 amino acids, cysteine and phenylalanine included. Of the read, only the CDR3 DNA is kept; its 45 bases are in frame from base 1. V gives up 1 base and J gives up 9 bases, and the segment between their germline ends measures 16 bases.